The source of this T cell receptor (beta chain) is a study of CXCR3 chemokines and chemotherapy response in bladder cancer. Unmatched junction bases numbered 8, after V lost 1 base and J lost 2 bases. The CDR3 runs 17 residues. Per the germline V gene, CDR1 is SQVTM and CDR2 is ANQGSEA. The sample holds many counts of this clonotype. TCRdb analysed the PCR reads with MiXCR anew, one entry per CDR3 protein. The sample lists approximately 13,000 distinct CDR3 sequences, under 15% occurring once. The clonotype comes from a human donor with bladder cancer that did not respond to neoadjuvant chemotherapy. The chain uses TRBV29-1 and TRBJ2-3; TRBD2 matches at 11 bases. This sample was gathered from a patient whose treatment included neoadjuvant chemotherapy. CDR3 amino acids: CSVEGGLAGGDTDTQYF. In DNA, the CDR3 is TGCAGCGTTGAAGGAGGGCTAGCGGGGGGAGACACAGATACGCAGTATTTT.